One sample yielded the 11 T cell receptor beta chains listed below, sequenced in a study of PD-1 blockade in mismatch repair-deficient tumors (dated by TCRdb to the late 2010s). Library creation used the immunoSEQ multiplex PCR assay. TCRdb carries this immuneACCESS record with in-frame sequences only. Its versions omit some clonotypes, under half of them owing to an unresolved V gene in the studies checked, with the rest unexplained. The table for this sample lists roughly 9,000 clones; roughly 87% of them were counted only once. The ten most abundant clones make up approximately 14% of the sample. Taken with the paper, the label for time point translates to: approximately nine-day in vitro stimulation with candidate mutation-associated neoantigen peptide 1. The antigens for these receptors are not known. The material sequenced was cells cultured in vitro, taken from a patient treated with pembrolizumab. The receptors here all came from an adult with mismatch repair-deficient cancer.

The CDR3 DNA reads TGCGCCAGCAGCCAAGTAACCAGGGGTCTCGCCGGGGAGCTGTTTTTT. It translates to CASSQVTRGLAGELFF. The J gene is TRBJ2-2, the V gene TRBV4-1; maybe TRBD1 (6 bases). V lost 1 base, J lost 6 bases, and 15 bases lay in between. CDR3 length equals 16 residues. The V gene's germline CDR1 is MGHRA and CDR2 YSYEKL.

V is TRBV27 and J is TRBJ2-6; D remains unclear. CDR3 length: 15 residues. V was pared by 0 bases and J by 1 base, with 4 bases between. From germline, CDR1 is MNHEY and CDR2 SMNVEV (reference sequence). The CDR3 DNA follows: TGTGCCAGCAGTTTATCAGGGTCTGGGGCCAACGTCCTGACTTTC. Translating gives CASSLSGSGANVLTF. The full variable domain, in which reference TRBV27 and TRBJ2-6 provide the parts outside the CDR3, is EAQVTQNPRYLITVTGKKLTVTCSQNMNHEYMSWYRQDPGLGLRQIYYSMNVEVTDKGDVPEGYKVSRKEKRNFPLILESPSPNQTSLYFCASSLSGSGANVLTFGAGSRLTVL.

V usage is TRBV7-2 and J usage is TRBJ1-3, with a possible D match to TRBD1 (6 bases). The CDR3 contains 14 residues. Trimming stripped 1 base from V and 7 bases from J, with 11 bases between. Germline CDR1 SGHTA, CDR2 FQGNSA. CDR3 amino acids: CASSLDRALNTIYF. For the CDR3, the DNA is TGTGCCAGCAGCTTAGACAGGGCGCTGAACACCATATATTTT.

This clone was seen once. The genes are TRBV9 and TRBJ1-2; no clear D. Per the germline V gene, CDR1 is SGDLS and CDR2 is YYNGEE. The length of the CDR3 is 13 residues. The V end was cut by 4 bases, the J end by 5 bases, with 12 bases between. The CDR3 protein is CASSQGRGYGYTF. DNA for the CDR3: TGTGCCAGCAGCCAAGGGAGAGGTTATGGCTACACCTTC.

The rearrangement links TRBV7-9 to TRBJ1-2; no firm D call. The V gene lost 3 bases and the J gene lost 4 bases, with 12 bases spanning the gap. The CDR3 is 14 residues long. Germline assignment: CDR1 SEHNR and CDR2 FQNEAQ (reference sequence). The CDR3 bases are TGTGCCAGCAGCTTCGGAGTTACGGGCTATGGCTACACCTTC. As protein: CASSFGVTGYGYTF.

This chain uses TRBV5-1 with TRBJ2-2; 9 bases line up with TRBD1. The CDR3 extends over 17 amino acids. J was trimmed by 8 bases and V by 0 bases; bases with no gene match: 11. CDR1 and CDR2 from the germline V gene are SGHRS and YFSETQ. The CDR3 DNA sequence: TGCGCCAGCAGCTTGGCTCCGCCGGGACAGGGTACTGGGGAGCTGTTTTTT. It translates to CASSLAPPGQGTGELFF.

This chain joins TRBV9 and TRBJ2-3, with no clear D. V was shortened by 2 bases and J by 2 bases, with 9 bases between the two germline ends. The CDR3 covers 14 residues. Germline V gene data show CDR1 as SGDLS and CDR2 as YYNGEE. This CDR3 is CASSVRDITDTQYF. In DNA form, the CDR3 reads TGTGCCAGCAGCGTTCGAGACATCACAGATACGCAGTATTTT.

The chain is built from TRBV11-3 and TRBJ2-7; D is unclear. V was cut by 3 bases and J by 6 bases, with 12 bases left in between. The CDR3 consists of 13 residues. The germline V gene encodes CDR1 SGHNT and CDR2 YENEEA. CDR3 nucleotides: TGTGCCAGCAGCTTCCGGGCCCCTTCCGAGCAGTACTTC. Its translation is CASSFRAPSEQYF.

This rearrangement joins TRBV28 to TRBJ2-2; tentative D call: TRBD2 (6 bases). The CDR3 totals 15 residues. Germline V gene sequence: CDR1 MDHEN, CDR2 SYDVKM. The V end was cut by 4 bases, the J end by 8 bases, with 17 bases between. This CDR3 is CASSSGGTRAGELFF. CDR3 coding DNA: TGTGCCAGCAGTTCCGGCGGGACCCGTGCGGGGGAGCTGTTTTTT.

The chain combines TRBV18 with TRBJ1-1, with 7 bases that match TRBD1. Trimming took 2 bases from V and 0 from J; bases not matched to a gene: 12. CDR3 length: 18 amino acids. The germline CDR1 and CDR2 sequences are KGHSH and LQKENI. The CDR3 sequence is CASSPTITGVQMNTEAFF. In nucleotides, the CDR3 is TGTGCCAGCTCACCAACTATCACAGGGGTACAGATGAACACTGAAGCTTTCTTT.

The V gene is TRBV5-1, the J gene TRBJ2-3; 7 nucleotides match TRBD1. V trimming: 0 bases; J trimming: 5 bases; junction bases outside the gene matches: 12. This CDR3 contains 17 residues. Germline V gives CDR1 SGHRS, CDR2 YFSETQ. CDR3: CASSLGQGAFGEDTQYF. CDR3 sequence (DNA): TGCGCCAGCAGCTTGGGACAGGGCGCTTTCGGAGAAGATACGCAGTATTTT.